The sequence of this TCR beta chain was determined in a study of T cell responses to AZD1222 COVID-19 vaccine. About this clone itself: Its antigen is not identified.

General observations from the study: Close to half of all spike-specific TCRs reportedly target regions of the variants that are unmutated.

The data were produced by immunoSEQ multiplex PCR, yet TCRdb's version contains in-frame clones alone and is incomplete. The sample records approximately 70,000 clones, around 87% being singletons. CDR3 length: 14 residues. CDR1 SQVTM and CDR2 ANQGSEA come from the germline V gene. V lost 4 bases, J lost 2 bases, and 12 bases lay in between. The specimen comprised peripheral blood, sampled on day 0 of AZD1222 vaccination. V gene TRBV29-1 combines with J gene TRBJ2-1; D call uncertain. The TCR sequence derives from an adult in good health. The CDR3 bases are TGCAGCGTTGTAGTCTGGAGCGCCTACAATGAGCAGTTCTTC. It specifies CSVVVWSAYNEQFF.